This T cell receptor (beta chain) is from a study of blood T cell repertoires in COVID-19. Assay: immunoSEQ multiplex PCR; the TCRdb copy retains only in-frame clones and omits some. The sample gives roughly 200,000 clones, about 86% of which show up once; approximately 6.2% is in the top ten. Regarding this clone: Other DNA sequences from this sample encode an identical CDR3 as well.

The sample consisted of peripheral blood. The source is a man between 60 and 75 years old who had recovered from COVID-19.

The CDR3 spells CAWSVRETQYF. The CDR3, as DNA: TGTGCCTGGAGTGTCAGGGAGACCCAGTACTTC. V and J are TRBV30 and TRBJ2-5; the D is unclear. The CDR3 loop spans 11 amino acids. Germline CDR1 is GTSNPN and CDR2 is SVGIG (reference sequence). V lost 0 bases, J lost 5 bases, and 4 bases lay in between.